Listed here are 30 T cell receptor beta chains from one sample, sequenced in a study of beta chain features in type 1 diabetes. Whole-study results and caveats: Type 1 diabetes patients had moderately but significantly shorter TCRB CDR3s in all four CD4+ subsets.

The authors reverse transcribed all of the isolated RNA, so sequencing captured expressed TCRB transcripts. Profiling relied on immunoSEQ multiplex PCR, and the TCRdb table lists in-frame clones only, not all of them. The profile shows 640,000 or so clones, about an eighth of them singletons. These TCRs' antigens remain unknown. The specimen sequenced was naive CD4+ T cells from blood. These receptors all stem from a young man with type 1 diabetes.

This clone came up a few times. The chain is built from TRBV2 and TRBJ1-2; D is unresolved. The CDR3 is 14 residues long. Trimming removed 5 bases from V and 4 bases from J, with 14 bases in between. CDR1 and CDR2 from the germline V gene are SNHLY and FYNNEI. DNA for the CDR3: TGTGCCAGCAGTCTACGATCAGAATCCTATGGCTACACCTTC. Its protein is CASSLRSESYGYTF.

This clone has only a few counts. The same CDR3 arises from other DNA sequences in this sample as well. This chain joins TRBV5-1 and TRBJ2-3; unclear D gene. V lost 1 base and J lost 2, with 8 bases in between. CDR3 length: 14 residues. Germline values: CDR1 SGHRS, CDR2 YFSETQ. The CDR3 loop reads CASSLQSSTDTQYF. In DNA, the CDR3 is TGCGCCAGCAGCTTGCAGAGTTCCACAGATACGCAGTATTTT.

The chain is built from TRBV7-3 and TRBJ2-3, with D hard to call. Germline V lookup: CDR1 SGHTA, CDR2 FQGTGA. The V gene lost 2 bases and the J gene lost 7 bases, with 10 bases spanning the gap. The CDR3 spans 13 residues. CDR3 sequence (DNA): TGTGCCAGCAGCTTAGACGAAAGGCATACGCAGTATTTT. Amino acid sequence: CASSLDERHTQYF.

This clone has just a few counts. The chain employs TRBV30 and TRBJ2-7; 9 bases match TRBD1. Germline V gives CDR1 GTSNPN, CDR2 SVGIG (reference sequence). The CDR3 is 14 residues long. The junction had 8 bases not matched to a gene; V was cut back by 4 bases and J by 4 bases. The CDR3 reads CAWNAGQGPYEQYF. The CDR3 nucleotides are TGTGCCTGGAATGCAGGACAGGGGCCGTACGAGCAGTACTTC.

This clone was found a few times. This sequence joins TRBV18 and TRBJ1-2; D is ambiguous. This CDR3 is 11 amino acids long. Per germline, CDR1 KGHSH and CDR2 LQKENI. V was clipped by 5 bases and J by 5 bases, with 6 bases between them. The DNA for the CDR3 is TGTGCCAGCTCAGAGGAGTATGGCTACACCTTC. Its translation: CASSEEYGYTF.

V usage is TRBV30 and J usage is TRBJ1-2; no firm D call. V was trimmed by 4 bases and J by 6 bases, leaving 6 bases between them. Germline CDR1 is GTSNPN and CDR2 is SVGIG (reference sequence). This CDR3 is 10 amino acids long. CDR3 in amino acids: CAWNRDGYTF. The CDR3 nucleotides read TGTGCCTGGAACCGGGATGGCTACACCTTC.

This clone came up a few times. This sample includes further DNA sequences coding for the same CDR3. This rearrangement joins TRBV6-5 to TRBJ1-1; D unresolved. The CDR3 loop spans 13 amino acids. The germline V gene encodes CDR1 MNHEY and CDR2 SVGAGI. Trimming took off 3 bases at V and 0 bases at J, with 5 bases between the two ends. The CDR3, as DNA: TGTGCCAGCAGTTATCGGGTGAACACTGAAGCTTTCTTT. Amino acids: CASSYRVNTEAFF.

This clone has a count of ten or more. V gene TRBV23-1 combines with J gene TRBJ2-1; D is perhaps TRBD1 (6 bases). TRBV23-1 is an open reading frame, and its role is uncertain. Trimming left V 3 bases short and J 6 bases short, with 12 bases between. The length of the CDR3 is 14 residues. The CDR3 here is CASSHPSGVNEQFF. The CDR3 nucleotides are TGCGCCAGCAGTCACCCCTCAGGGGTCAATGAGCAGTTCTTC.

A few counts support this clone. The CDR3 spells CASSTDPRATEAFF. The DNA for the CDR3 is TGTGCCAGCAGTACAGACCCGAGGGCCACTGAAGCTTTCTTT. This sequence joins TRBV9 and TRBJ1-1; no firm D call. This CDR3 region has 14 residues. The V gene lost 5 bases and the J gene lost 4 bases, with 15 bases spanning the gap. The V gene's germline CDR1 is SGDLS and CDR2 YYNGEE.

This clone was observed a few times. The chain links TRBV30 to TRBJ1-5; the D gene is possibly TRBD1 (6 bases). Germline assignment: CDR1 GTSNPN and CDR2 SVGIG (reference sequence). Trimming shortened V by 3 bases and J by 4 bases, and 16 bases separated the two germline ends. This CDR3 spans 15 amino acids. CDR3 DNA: TGTGCCTGGAGCGCCCCGAGACAGGCGAATCAGCCCCAGCATTTT. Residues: CAWSAPRQANQPQHF.

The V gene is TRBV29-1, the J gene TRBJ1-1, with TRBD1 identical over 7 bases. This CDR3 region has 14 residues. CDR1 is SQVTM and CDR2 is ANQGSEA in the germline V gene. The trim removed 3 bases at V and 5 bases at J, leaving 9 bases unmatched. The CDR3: CSVEPDRVGTEAFF. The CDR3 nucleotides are TGCAGCGTTGAGCCAGACAGGGTGGGGACTGAAGCTTTCTTT.

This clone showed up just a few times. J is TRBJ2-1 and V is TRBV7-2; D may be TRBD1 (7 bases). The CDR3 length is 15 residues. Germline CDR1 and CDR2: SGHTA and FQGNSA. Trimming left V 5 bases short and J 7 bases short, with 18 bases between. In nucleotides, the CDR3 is TGTGCCAGCAGCCGAGGGGGCCCGGGAGAAAATGAGCAGTTCTTC. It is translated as CASSRGGPGENEQFF.

The CDR3 coding sequence is TGTGCCAGCAGCCTCTCAGCTGGCGGGAGTAGCAGTGAGCAGTTCTTC. Translation: CASSLSAGGSSSEQFF. The chain couples TRBV11-2 to TRBJ2-1; 7 nucleotides match TRBD2. V shed 5 bases and J 9 bases; nucleotides not matched to a gene: 16. The CDR3 contains 16 residues. CDR1 is SGHAT and CDR2 is FQNNGV in the germline V gene.

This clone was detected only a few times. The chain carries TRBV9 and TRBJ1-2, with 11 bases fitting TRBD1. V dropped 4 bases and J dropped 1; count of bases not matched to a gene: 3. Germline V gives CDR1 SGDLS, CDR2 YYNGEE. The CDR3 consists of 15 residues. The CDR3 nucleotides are TGTGCCAGCAGCTTTGGGACAGGGGGTAACTATGGCTACACCTTC. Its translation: CASSFGTGGNYGYTF.

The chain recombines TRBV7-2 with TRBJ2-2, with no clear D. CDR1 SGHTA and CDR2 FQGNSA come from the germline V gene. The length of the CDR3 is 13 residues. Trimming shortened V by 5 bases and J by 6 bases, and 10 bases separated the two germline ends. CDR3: CASSPREAGELFF. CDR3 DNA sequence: TGTGCCAGCAGCCCCAGAGAGGCCGGGGAGCTGTTTTTT.

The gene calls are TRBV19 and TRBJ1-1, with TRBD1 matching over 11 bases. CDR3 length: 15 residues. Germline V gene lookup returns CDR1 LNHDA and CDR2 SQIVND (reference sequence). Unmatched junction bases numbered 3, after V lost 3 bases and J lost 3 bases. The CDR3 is CASSMGTGGDTEAFF. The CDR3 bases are TGTGCCAGTAGTATGGGGACAGGGGGTGACACTGAAGCTTTCTTT.

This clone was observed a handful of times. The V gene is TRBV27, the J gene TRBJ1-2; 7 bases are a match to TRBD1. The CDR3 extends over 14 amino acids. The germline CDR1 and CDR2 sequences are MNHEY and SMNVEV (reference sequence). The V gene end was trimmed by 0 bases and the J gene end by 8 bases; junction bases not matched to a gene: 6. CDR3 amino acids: CASSLSYDRVGYTF. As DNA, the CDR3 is TGTGCCAGCAGTTTATCCTACGACAGGGTCGGCTACACCTTC.

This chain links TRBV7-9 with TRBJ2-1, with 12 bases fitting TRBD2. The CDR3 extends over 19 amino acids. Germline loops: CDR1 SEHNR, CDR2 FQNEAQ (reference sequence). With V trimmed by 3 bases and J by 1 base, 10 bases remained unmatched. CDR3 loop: CASSFPRLAGVKSYNEQFF. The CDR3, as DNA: TGTGCCAGCAGCTTTCCGCGACTAGCGGGAGTTAAATCCTACAATGAGCAGTTCTTC.

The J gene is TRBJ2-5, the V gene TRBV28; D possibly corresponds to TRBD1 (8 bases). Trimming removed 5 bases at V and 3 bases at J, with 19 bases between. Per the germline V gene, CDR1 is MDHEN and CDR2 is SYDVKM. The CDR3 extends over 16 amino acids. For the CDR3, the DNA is TGTGCCAGCAGTCCGTGGACAGGGAGGGGGGAAGAGACCCAGTACTTC. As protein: CASSPWTGRGEETQYF.

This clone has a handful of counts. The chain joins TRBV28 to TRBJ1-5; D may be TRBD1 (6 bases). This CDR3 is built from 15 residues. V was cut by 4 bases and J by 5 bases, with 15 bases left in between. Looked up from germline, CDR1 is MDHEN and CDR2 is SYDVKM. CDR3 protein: CASSSLEGGHQPQHF. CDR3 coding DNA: TGTGCCAGCAGTTCATTGGAGGGGGGGCATCAGCCCCAGCATTTT.

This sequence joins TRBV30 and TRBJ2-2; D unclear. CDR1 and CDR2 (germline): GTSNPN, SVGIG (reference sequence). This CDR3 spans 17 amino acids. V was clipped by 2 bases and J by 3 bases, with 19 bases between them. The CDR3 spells CAWSIAFASGDTGELFF. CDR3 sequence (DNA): TGTGCCTGGAGTATAGCCTTTGCATCAGGAGACACCGGGGAGCTGTTTTTT.

The CDR3 loop is CAWSSGAQETQYF. Written as DNA, the CDR3 is TGTGCCTGGAGTAGCGGGGCCCAAGAGACCCAGTACTTC. The rearrangement links TRBV30 to TRBJ2-5; 7 bases match TRBD2. V shed 2 bases and J 1 base; nucleotides not matched to a gene: 1. The CDR3 length is 13 residues. The germline V gene has CDR1 GTSNPN and CDR2 SVGIG (reference sequence). The full variable domain, with the rest looked up from reference TRBV30 and TRBJ2-5, is SQTIHQWPATLVQPVGSPLSLECTVEGTSNPNLYWYRQAAGRGLQLLFYSVGIGQISSEVPQNLSASRPQDRQFILSSKKLLLSDSGFYLCAWSSGAQETQYFGPGTRLLVL.

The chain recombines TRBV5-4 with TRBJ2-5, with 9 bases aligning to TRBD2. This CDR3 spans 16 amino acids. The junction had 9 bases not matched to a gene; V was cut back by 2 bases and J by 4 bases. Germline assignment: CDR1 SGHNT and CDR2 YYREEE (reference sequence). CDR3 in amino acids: CASSFFGGRAAETQYF. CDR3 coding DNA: TGTGCCAGCAGCTTTTTTGGCGGGAGGGCCGCAGAGACCCAGTACTTC.

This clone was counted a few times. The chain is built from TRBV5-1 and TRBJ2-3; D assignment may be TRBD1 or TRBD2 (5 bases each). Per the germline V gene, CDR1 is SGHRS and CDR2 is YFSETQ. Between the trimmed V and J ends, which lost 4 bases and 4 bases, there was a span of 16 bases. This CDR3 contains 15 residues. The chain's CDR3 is CASSPGARVADTQYF. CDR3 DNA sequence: TGCGCCAGCAGCCCCGGGGCCAGAGTAGCAGATACGCAGTATTTT.

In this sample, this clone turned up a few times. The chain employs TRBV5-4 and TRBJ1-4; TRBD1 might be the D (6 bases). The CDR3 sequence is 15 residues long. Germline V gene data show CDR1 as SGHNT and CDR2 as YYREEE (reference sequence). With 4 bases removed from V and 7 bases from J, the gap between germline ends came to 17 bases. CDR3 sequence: CASSIQQGYGEKLFF. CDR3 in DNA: TGTGCCAGCAGCATACAACAGGGCTACGGTGAAAAACTGTTTTTT.

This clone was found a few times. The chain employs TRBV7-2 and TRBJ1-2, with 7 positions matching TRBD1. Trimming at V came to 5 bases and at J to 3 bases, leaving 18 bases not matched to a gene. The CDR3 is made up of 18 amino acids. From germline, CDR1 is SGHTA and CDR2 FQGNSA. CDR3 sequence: CASSPTAGTVRNHYGYTF. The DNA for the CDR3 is TGTGCCAGCAGCCCGACCGCCGGGACAGTCAGAAACCACTATGGCTACACCTTC.

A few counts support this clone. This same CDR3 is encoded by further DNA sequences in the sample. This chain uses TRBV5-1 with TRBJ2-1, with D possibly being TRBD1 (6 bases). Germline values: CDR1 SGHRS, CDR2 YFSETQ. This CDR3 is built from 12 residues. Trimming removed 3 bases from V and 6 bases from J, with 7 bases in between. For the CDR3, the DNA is TGCGCCAGCAGCTCACAGGGCAATGAGCAGTTCTTC. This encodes CASSSQGNEQFF. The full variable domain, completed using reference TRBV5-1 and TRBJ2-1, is KAGVTQTPRYLIKTRGQQVTLSCSPISGHRSVSWYQQTPGQGLQFLFEYFSETQRNKGNFPGRFSGRQFSNSRSEMNVSTLELGDSALYLCASSSQGNEQFFGPGTRLTVL.

CDR3 nucleotides: TGTGCCAGCAGCTTACCTGGGGCCAACGTCCTGACTTTC. Translating it yields CASSLPGANVLTF. V is TRBV7-2 and J is TRBJ2-6; the D is unclear. Germline V gives CDR1 SGHTA, CDR2 FQGNSA. This CDR3 is 13 amino acids long. The V and J ends lost 2 bases and 2 bases respectively, with 1 base between them.

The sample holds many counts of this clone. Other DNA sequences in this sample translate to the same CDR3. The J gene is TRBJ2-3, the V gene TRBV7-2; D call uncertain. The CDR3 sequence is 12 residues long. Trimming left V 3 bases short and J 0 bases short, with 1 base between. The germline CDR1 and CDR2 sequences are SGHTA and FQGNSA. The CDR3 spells CASSFSTDTQYF. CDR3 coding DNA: TGTGCCAGCAGCTTTAGCACAGATACGCAGTATTTT.

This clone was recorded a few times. CDR3 nucleotide sequence: TGTGCCAGCAGGGCGGGACAGGCATACGAGCAGTACTTC. Protein: CASRAGQAYEQYF. The chain has TRBV6-1 and TRBJ2-7; 8 positions agree with TRBD1. The CDR3 is made up of 13 amino acids. Trimming removed 6 bases from V and 4 bases from J; junction bases left unmatched: 5. Germline CDR1 reads MNHNS; CDR2 reads SASEGT.